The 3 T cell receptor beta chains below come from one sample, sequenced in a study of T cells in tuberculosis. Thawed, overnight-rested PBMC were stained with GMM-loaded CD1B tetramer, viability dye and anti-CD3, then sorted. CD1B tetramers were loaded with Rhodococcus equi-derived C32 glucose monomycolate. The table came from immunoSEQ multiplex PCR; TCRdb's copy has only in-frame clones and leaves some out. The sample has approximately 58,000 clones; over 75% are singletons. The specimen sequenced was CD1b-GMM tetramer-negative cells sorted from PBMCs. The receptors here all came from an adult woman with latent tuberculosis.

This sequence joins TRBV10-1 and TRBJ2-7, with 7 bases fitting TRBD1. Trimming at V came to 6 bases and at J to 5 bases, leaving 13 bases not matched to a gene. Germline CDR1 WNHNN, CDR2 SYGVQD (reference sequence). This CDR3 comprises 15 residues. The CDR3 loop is CASRDRDRKSHEQYF. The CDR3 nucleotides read TGCGCCAGCAGAGACCGGGACAGAAAATCCCACGAGCAGTACTTC.

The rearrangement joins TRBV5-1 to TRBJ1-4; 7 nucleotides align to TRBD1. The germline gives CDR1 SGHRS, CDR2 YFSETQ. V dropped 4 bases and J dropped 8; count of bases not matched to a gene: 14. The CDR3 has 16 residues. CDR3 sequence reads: CASSPDRRSGREKLFF. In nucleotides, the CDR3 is TGCGCCAGCAGCCCGGACAGGAGGTCCGGTAGGGAAAAACTGTTTTTT.

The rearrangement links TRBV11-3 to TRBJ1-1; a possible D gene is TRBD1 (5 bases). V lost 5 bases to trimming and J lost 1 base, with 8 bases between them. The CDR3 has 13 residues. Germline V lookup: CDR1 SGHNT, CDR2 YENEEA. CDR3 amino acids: CASSPRGNTEAFF. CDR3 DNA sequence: TGTGCCAGCAGCCCAAGGGGGAACACTGAAGCTTTCTTT.